What follows describes a single T cell receptor (beta chain). Its antigen remains unidentified. The CDR3 runs 13 residues. Germline CDR1 reads SGDLS; CDR2 reads YYNGEE. The germline V and J ends were trimmed by 4 bases and 4 bases, with 11 bases remaining between them. The record originates from a study of cytomegalovirus exposure and HLA in healthy donors. The PCR contained 60 Vbeta and 13 Jbeta primers. The protocol was immunoSEQ multiplex PCR, while the TCRdb copy is restricted to in-frame clones and leaves out a portion. The sample records about 110,000 clones, 76% being singletons. Overall study results and limits: In most subjects, TCR beta sequences reportedly gave accurate predictions of HLA-A and HLA-B alleles.

The chain recombines TRBV9 with TRBJ2-5, with D perhaps matching TRBD1 or TRBD2 (6 bases each). The receptor comes from a man aged 25-45 years in good health and CMV-seropositive. Sequencing input: PBMCs. CDR3 sequence (DNA): TGTGCCAGCAGCCTAGGGGGGCTAGAGACCCAGTACTTC. Amino acids: CASSLGGLETQYF.